This T cell receptor (beta chain) came from a study of T cells after yellow fever vaccination. Overall study context: Some fractions had low cell numbers, and these were prepared with SMART-Seq v4 Ultra Low Input.

The table lists this clonotype with a few counts. The target antigen is unknown. The 5'RACE template-switching step produced TCR cDNA and added a universal primer site and UMIs. TCRdb reprocessed the 5' RACE reads with MiXCR, giving one entry per CDR3 protein. The repertoire includes a few hundred thousand distinct CDR3 sequences, less than 8.5% of them detected once, and around 0.9% sits in the top ten. Study-wide points: Few clonotypes appeared in both CD4 and CD8 compartments. When the response was secondary, it was weaker but reached its peak faster, day 5 versus 15.

This TCR was recovered from a man between 25 and 39 years old who received the YFV17D yellow fever vaccine. This specimen was CD4+ T cells sorted from PBMCs, taken 15 days after the yellow fever booster vaccination.

The CDR3 reads CASSFQDRGYEQYF. Here the CDR3 DNA reads TGTGCCAGCAGCTTCCAAGACAGGGGGTACGAGCAGTACTTC. This chain uses TRBV5-4 with TRBJ2-7; 9 bases fit TRBD1. Germline loops: CDR1 SGHNT, CDR2 YYREEE (reference sequence). V shed 2 bases, J shed 4 bases, and the junction held 4 bases outside the gene matches. The CDR3 totals 14 residues.